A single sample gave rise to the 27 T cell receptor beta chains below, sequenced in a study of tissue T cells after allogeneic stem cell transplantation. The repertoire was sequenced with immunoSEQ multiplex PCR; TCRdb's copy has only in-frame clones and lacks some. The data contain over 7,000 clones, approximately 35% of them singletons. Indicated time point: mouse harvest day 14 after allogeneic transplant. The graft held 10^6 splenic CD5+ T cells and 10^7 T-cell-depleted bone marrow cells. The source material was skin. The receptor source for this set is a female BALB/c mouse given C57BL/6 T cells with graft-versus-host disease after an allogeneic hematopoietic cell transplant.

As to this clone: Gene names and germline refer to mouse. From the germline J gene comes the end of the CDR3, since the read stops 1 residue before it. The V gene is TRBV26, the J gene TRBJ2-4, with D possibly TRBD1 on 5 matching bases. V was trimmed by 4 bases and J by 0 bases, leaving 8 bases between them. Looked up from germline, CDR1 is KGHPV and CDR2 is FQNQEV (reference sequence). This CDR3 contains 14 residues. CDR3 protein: CASSRTPSQNTLYF. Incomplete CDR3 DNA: TGTGCCAGCAGTCGGACACCTAGTCAAAACACCTTGTAC.

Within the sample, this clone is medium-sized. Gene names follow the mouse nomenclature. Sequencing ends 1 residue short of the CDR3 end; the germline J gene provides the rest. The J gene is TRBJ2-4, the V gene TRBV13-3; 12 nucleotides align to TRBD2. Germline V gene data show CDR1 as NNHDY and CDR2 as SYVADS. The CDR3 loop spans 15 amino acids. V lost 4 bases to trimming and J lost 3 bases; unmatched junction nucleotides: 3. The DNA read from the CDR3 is TGTGCCAGCAGTAGGGACTGGGGGGACCAAAACACCTTGTAC. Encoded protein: CASSRDWGDQNTLY. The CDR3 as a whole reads CASSRDWGDQNTLYF.

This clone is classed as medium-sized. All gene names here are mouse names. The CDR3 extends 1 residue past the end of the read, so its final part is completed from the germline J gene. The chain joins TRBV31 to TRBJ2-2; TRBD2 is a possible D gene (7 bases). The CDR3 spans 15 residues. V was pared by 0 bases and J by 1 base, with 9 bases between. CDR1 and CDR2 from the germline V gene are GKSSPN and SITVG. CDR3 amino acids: CAWSLGGVNTGQLYF. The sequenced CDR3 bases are TGTGCCTGGAGTCTAGGGGGGGTAAACACCGGGCAGCTCTAC.

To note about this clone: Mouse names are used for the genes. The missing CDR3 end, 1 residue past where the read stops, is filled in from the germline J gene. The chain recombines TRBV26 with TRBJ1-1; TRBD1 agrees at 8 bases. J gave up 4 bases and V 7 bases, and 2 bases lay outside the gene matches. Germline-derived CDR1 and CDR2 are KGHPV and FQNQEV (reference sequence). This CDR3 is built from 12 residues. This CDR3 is CASTTGATEVFF. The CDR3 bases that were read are TGTGCCAGCACGACAGGGGCCACAGAAGTCTTC.

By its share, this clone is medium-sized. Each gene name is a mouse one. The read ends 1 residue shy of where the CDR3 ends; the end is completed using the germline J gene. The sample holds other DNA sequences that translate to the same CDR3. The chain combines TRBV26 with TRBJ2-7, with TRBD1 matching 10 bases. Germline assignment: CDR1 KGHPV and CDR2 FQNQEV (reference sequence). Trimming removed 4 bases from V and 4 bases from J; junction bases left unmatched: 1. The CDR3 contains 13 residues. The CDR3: CASSPGQGYEQYF. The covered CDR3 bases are TGTGCCAGCAGTCCGGGACAGGGGTATGAACAGTAC.

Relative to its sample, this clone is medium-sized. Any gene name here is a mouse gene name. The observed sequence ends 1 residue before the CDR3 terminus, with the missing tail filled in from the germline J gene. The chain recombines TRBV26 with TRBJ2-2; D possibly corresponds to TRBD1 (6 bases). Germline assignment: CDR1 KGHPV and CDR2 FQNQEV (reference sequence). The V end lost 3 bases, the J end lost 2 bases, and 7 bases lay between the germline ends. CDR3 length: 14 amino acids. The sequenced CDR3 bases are TGTGCCAGCAGTCTAACAGGGAACACCGGGCAGCTCTAC. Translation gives CASSLTGNTGQLY. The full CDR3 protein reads CASSLTGNTGQLYF.

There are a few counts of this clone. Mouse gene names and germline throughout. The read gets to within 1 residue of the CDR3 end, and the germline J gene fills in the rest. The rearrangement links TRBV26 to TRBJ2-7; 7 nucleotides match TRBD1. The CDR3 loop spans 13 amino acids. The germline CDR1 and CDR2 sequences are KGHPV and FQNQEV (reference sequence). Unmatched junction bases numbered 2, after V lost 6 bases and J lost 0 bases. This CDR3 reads CASRRDSSYEQYF. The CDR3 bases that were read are TGTGCCAGCAGACGGGACAGCTCCTATGAACAGTAC.

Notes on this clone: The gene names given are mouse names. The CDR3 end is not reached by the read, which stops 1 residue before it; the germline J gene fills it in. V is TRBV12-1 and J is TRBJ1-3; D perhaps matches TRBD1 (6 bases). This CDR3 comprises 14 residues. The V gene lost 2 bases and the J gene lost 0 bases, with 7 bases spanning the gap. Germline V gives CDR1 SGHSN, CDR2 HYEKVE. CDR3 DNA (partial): TGTGCCAGCTCTCACAGGGTTTCTGGAAATACGCTCTAT. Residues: CASSHRVSGNTLY. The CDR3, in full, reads CASSHRVSGNTLYF.

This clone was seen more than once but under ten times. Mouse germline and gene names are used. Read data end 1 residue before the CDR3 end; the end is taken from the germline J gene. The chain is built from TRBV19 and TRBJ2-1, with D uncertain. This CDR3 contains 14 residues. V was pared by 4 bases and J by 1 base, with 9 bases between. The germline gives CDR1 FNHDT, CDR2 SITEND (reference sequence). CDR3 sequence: CASSSRPNYAEQFF. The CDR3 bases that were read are TGTGCCAGCAGTTCGAGACCAAACTATGCTGAGCAGTTC. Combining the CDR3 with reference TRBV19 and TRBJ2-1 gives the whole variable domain GGIITQTPKFLIGQEGQKLTLKCQQNFNHDTMYWYRQDSGKGLRLIYYSITENDLQKGDLSEGYDASREKKSSFSLTVTSAQKNEMAVFLCASSSRPNYAEQFFGPGTRLTVL.

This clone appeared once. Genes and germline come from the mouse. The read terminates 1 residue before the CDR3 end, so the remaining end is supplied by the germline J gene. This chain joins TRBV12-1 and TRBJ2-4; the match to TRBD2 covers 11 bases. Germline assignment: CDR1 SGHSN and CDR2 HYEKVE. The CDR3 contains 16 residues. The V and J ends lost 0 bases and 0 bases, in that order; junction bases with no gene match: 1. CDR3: CASSLGLGGSQNTLYF. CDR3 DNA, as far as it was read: TGTGCCAGCTCTCTCGGACTGGGGGGAAGTCAAAACACCTTGTAC.

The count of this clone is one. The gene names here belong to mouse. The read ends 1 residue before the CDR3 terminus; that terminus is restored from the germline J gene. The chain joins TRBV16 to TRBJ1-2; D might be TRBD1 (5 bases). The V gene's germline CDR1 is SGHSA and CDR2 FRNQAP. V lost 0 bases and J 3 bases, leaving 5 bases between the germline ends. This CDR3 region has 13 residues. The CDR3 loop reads CASSLDRDSDYTF. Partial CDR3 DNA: TGTGCAAGCAGCTTAGACAGGGACTCCGACTACACC.

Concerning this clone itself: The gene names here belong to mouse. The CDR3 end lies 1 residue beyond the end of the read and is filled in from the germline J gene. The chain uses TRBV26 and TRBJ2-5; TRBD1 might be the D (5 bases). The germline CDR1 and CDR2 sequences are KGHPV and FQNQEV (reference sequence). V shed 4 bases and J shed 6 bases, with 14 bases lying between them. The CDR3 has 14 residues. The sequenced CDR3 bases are TGTGCCAGCAGTCCTCGCCAGGGCGGGGACACCCAGTAC. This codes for CASSPRQGGDTQY. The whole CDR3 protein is CASSPRQGGDTQYF.

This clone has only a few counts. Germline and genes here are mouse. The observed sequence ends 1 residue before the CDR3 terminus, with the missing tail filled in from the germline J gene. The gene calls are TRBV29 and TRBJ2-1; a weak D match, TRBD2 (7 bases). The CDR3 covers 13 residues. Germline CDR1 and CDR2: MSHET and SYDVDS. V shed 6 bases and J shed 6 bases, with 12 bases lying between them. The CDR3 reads CASSLGAGAEQFF. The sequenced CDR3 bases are TGTGCTAGCAGCCTGGGGGCGGGTGCTGAGCAGTTC.

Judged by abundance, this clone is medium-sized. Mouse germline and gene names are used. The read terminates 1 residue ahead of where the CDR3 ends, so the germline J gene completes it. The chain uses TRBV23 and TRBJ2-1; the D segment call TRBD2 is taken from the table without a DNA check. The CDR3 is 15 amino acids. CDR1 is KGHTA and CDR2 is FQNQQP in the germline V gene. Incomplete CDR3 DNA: TGCTCCAGCAGTAGGGACTGGGGGGGGAATGCTGAGCAGTTC. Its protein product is CSSSRDWGGNAEQF. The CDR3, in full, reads CSSSRDWGGNAEQFF.

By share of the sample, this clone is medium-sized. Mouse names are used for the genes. The CDR3 DNA, read in part, is TGTGCTAGCAGGGGACTTTTTGAACAGTAC. The encoded protein is CASRGLFEQY. The full CDR3 is CASRGLFEQYF. The rearrangement links TRBV29 to TRBJ2-7; D might be TRBD2 (6 bases). The DNA ends 1 residue before the CDR3 does, and the rest of the CDR3 is filled in from the germline J gene. This CDR3 contains 11 residues. V was trimmed by 6 bases and J by 6 bases, leaving 9 bases between them. In germline, CDR1 is MSHET, CDR2 SYDVDS.

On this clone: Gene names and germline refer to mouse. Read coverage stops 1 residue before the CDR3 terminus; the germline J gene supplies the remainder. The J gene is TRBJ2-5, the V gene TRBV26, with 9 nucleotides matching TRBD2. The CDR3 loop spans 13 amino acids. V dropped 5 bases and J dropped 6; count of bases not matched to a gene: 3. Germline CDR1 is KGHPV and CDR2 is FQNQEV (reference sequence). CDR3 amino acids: CASSATGGDTQYF. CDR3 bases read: TGTGCCAGCAGTGCGACTGGGGGTGACACCCAGTAC.

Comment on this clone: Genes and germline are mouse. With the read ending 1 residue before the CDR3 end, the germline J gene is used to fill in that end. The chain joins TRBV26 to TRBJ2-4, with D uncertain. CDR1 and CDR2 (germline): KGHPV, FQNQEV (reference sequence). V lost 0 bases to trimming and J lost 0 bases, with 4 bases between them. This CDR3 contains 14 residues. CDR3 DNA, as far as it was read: TGTGCCAGCAGTCTGTCGAATAGTCAAAACACCTTGTAC. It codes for CASSLSNSQNTLY. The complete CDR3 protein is CASSLSNSQNTLYF. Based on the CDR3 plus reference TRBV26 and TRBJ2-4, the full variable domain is NSKVIQTPRYLVKGQGQKAKMRCIPEKGHPVVFWYQQNKNNEFKFLINFQNQEVLQQIDMTEKRFSAECPSNSPCSLEIQSSEAGDSALYLCASSLSNSQNTLYFGAGTRLSVL.

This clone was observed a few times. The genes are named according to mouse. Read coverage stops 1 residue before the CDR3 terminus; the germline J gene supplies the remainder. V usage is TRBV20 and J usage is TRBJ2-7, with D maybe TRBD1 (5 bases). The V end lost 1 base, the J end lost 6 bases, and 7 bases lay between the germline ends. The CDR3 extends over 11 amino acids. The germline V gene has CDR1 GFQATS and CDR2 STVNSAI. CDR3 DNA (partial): TGTGGTGCTAGGGCAGGGTTTGAACAGTAC. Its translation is CGARAGFEQY. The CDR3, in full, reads CGARAGFEQYF.

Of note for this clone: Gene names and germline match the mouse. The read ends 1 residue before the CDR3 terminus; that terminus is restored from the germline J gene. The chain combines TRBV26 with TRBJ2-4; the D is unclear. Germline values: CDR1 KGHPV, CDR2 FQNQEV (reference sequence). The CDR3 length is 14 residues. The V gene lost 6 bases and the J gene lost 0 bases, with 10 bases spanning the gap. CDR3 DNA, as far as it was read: TGTGCCAGCAGCCCACTAATTAGTCAAAACACCTTGTAC. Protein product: CASSPLISQNTLY. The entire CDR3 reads CASSPLISQNTLYF. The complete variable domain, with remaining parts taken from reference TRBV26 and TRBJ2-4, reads NSKVIQTPRYLVKGQGQKAKMRCIPEKGHPVVFWYQQNKNNEFKFLINFQNQEVLQQIDMTEKRFSAECPSNSPCSLEIQSSEAGDSALYLCASSPLISQNTLYFGAGTRLSVL.

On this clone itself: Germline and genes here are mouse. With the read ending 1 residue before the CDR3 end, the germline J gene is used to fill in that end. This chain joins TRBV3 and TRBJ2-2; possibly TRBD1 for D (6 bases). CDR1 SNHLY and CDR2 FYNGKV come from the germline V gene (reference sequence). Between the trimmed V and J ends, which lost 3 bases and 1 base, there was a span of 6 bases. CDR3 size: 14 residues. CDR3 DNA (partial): TGTGCCAGCAGCTTGGACAGAAACACCGGGCAGCTCTAC. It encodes CASSLDRNTGQLY. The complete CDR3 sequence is CASSLDRNTGQLYF.

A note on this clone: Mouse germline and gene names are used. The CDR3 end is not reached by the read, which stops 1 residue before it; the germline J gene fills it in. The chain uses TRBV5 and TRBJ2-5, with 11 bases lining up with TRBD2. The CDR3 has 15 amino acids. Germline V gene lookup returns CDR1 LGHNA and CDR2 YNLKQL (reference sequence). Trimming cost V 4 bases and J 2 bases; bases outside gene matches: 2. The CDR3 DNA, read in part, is TGTGCCAGCAGCCGTGGACTGGGGGGCCAAGACACCCAGTAC. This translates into CASSRGLGGQDTQY. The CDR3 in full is CASSRGLGGQDTQYF.

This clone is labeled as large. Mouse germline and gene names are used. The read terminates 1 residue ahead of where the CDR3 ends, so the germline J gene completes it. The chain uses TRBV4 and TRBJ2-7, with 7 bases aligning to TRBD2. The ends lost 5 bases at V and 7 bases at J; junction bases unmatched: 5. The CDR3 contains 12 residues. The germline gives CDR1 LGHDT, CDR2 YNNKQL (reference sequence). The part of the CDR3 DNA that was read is TGTGCCAGCAGCCCGACTGGGTGGGAACAGTAC. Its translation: CASSPTGWEQY. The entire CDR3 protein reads CASSPTGWEQYF.

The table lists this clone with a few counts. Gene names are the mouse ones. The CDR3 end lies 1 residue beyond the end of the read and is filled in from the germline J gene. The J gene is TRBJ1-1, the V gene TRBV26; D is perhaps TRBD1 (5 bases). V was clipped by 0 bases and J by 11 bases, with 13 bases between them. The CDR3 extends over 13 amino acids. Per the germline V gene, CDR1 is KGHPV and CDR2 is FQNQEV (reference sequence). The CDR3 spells CASSLSSTGGVFF. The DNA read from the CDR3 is TGTGCCAGCAGTCTGTCGAGTACAGGCGGGGTCTTC.

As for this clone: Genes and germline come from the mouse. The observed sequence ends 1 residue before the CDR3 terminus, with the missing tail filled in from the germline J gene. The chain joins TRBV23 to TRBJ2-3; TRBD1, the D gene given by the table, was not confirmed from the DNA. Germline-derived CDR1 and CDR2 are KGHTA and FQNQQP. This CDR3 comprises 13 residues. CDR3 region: CSSRGQGAETLYF. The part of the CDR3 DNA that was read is TGCTCCAGCAGGGGACAGGGGGCAGAAACGCTGTAT.

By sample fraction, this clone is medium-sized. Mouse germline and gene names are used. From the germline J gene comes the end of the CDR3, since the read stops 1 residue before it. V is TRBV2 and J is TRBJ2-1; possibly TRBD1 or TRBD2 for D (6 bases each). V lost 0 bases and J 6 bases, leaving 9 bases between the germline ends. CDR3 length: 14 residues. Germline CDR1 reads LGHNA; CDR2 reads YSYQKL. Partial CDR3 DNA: TGTGCCAGCAGCCAAGAGAGGGGGGTTGCTGAGCAGTTC. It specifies CASSQERGVAEQF. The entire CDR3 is CASSQERGVAEQFF.

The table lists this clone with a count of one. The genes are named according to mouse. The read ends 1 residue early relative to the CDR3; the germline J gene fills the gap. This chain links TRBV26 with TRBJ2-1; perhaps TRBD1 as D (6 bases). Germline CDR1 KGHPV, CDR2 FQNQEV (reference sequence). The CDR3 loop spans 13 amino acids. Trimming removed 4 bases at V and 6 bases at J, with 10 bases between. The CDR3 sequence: CASSHPTGAEQFF. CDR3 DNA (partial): TGTGCCAGCAGTCATCCGACAGGTGCTGAGCAGTTC.

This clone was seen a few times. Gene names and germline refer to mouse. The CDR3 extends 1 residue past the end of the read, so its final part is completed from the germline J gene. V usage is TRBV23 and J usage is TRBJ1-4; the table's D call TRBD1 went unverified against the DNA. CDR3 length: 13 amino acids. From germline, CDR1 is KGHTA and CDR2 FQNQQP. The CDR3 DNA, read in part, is TGCTCCAGCAGCGGACAATCCAACGAAAGATTATTT. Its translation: CSSSGQSNERLF. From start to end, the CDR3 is CSSSGQSNERLFF.